The next 21 T cell receptor beta chains were all read from a single sample in a study of shared clonotypes between healthy human individuals. Assay: immunoSEQ multiplex PCR; the TCRdb copy retains only in-frame clones and omits some. The profile shows about 2.3 million clones, approximately 95% of them singletons. The sequenced sample consisted of naive CD4+ T cells from PBMCs. Subset specified: CD45RA+ positively selected. The receptors were sampled from a man in his late teens or twenties in good health. Some clones in this sample may be carry-over from other donors' samples.

As to this clone: In the same sample, other DNA sequences code for this CDR3. Here the CDR3 DNA reads TGTGCCAGCTCACCAACGGCAGGGGATCAGCCCCAGCATTTT. Translated, it gives CASSPTAGDQPQHF. The V gene is TRBV18, the J gene TRBJ1-5, with D possibly TRBD1 on 6 matching bases. Between the trimmed V and J ends, which lost 2 bases and 5 bases, there was a span of 10 bases. The CDR3 runs 14 residues. Germline-derived CDR1 and CDR2 are KGHSH and LQKENI. Drawing the rest from reference TRBV18 and TRBJ1-5, the complete variable domain is NAGVMQNPRHLVRRRGQEARLRCSPMKGHSHVYWYRQLPEEGLKFMVYLQKENIIDESGMPKERFSAEFPKEGPSILRIQQVVRGDSAAYFCASSPTAGDQPQHFGDGTRLSIL.

Turning to this clone: This sample also contains other DNA sequences that code for the same CDR3. The J gene is TRBJ2-3, the V gene TRBV28; D is possibly TRBD2 (6 bases). Germline lookup yields CDR1 MDHEN and CDR2 SYDVKM. The CDR3 has 15 amino acids. Trimming removed 2 bases at V and 0 bases at J, with 9 bases between. The CDR3 DNA reads as TGTGCCAGCAGTTTAGGCGGGGCGAGCACAGATACGCAGTATTTT. This encodes CASSLGGASTDTQYF.

This rearrangement joins TRBV7-9 to TRBJ2-3; TRBD2 might be the D (7 bases). Trimming pared 6 bases from V and 0 bases from J, leaving 10 bases between. The germline V gene encodes CDR1 SEHNR and CDR2 FQNEAQ (reference sequence). The CDR3 contains 14 residues. Written as DNA, the CDR3 is TGTGCCAGCAGGGGGGGGCGCAGCACAGATACGCAGTATTTT. This encodes CASRGGRSTDTQYF.

This chain uses TRBV30 with TRBJ1-1, with D unresolved. The germline CDR1 and CDR2 sequences are GTSNPN and SVGIG (reference sequence). The CDR3 has 15 amino acids. Trimming took off 2 bases at V and 6 bases at J, with 19 bases between the two ends. In DNA form, the CDR3 reads TGTGCCTGGAGTTTTCTTTCCCTTTCCCAATCTGAAGCTTTCTTT. This gives the protein CAWSFLSLSQSEAFF.

A single count supports this clone. Other DNA variants within this sample encode the same CDR3. The rearrangement uses TRBV5-1 and TRBJ2-5; D gene unclear. Germline V lookup: CDR1 SGHRS, CDR2 YFSETQ. This CDR3 contains 13 residues. Trimming took 0 bases from V and 4 from J, leaving 7 bases between them. CDR3 residues: CASSLDLGETQYF. CDR3 sequence (DNA): TGCGCCAGCAGCTTGGATCTGGGAGAGACCCAGTACTTC.

The V gene is TRBV5-5, the J gene TRBJ2-7, with unresolved D. Looked up from germline, CDR1 is SGHKS and CDR2 is YYEKEE (reference sequence). V was pared by 1 base and J by 3 bases, with 11 bases between. The CDR3 is made up of 14 amino acids. CDR3 sequence: CASSLTATNYEQYF. CDR3 bases: TGTGCCAGCAGCTTGACCGCGACAAACTACGAGCAGTACTTC.

The gene calls are TRBV2 and TRBJ2-3, with D perhaps being TRBD1 or TRBD2 (8 bases each). The germline gives CDR1 SNHLY, CDR2 FYNNEI. This CDR3 comprises 16 residues. Trimming left V 4 bases short and J 1 base short, with 15 bases between. The CDR3 protein is CASSGIAGQGTDTQYF. The CDR3, as DNA: TGTGCCAGCAGTGGTATAGCGGGACAGGGCACAGATACGCAGTATTTT. Full variable domain (rest looked up from reference TRBV2 and TRBJ2-3): EPEVTQTPSHQVTQMGQEVILRCVPISNHLYFYWYRQILGQKVEFLVSFYNNEISEKSEIFDDQFSVERPDGSNFTLKIRSTKLEDSAMYFCASSGIAGQGTDTQYFGPGTRLTVL.

The chain carries TRBV9 and TRBJ2-5, with D hard to call. The CDR3 loop spans 13 amino acids. In germline, CDR1 is SGDLS, CDR2 YYNGEE. The V end lost 4 bases, the J end lost 5 bases, and 12 bases lay between the germline ends. In nucleotides, the CDR3 is TGTGCCAGCAGCCTAACTTTTTCGGAGACCCAGTACTTC. Translating gives CASSLTFSETQYF.

The rearrangement joins TRBV5-4 to TRBJ2-3, with 11 bases fitting TRBD2. The junction had 5 bases not matched to a gene; V was cut back by 4 bases and J by 1 base. The CDR3 loop spans 16 amino acids. Per the germline V gene, CDR1 is SGHNT and CDR2 is YYREEE (reference sequence). The CDR3 sequence is CASSPLAGAGTDTQYF. DNA for the CDR3: TGTGCCAGCAGCCCACTAGCGGGAGCTGGCACAGATACGCAGTATTTT.

This rearrangement joins TRBV11-2 to TRBJ2-3; a possible D gene is TRBD2 (6 bases). The V and J ends lost 4 bases and 4 bases respectively, with 9 bases between them. The CDR3 contains 13 residues. Germline assignment: CDR1 SGHAT and CDR2 FQNNGV. CDR3 nucleotides: TGTGCCAGCAGCTCGCGACTAGCAGATACGCAGTATTTT. This gives the protein CASSSRLADTQYF.

This chain connects TRBV7-8 to TRBJ2-4; D is uncertain. The germline V gene encodes CDR1 SGHVS and CDR2 FQNEAQ. The V and J ends lost 5 bases and 0 bases respectively, with 11 bases between them. This CDR3 region has 15 residues. The CDR3 here is CASSASPLAKNIQYF. CDR3 DNA: TGTGCCAGCAGCGCCTCACCCCTAGCCAAAAACATTCAGTACTTC.

The chain uses TRBV4-1 and TRBJ2-5, with D hard to call. V shed 5 bases and J shed 2 bases, with 15 bases lying between them. Germline loops: CDR1 MGHRA, CDR2 YSYEKL. CDR3 size: 15 residues. CDR3 region: CASSGVAVRQETQYF. CDR3 bases: TGCGCCAGCAGCGGCGTGGCGGTCAGACAAGAGACCCAGTACTTC.

The chain combines TRBV6-1 with TRBJ2-5; possibly TRBD2 for D (5 bases). Germline CDR1 reads MNHNS; CDR2 reads SASEGT. Trimming shortened V by 6 bases and J by 7 bases, and 15 bases separated the two germline ends. CDR3 length: 13 residues. The DNA for the CDR3 is TGTGCCAGCAGCGCAGACCCCAGCGGGACCCAGTACTTC. As protein: CASSADPSGTQYF.

The genes are TRBV19 and TRBJ2-7; D is perhaps TRBD1 (6 bases). The V gene lost 6 bases and the J gene lost 0 bases, with 15 bases spanning the gap. The CDR3 has 15 residues. Germline lookup yields CDR1 LNHDA and CDR2 SQIVND (reference sequence). CDR3 bases: TGTGCCAGTAGCTCAACAGGGCTCGGCTCCTACGAGCAGTACTTC. Translated, it gives CASSSTGLGSYEQYF.

The CDR3 DNA follows: TGTGCCAGCAGCTTAACTAGCGATGGCTACACCTTC. It translates to CASSLTSDGYTF. The J gene is TRBJ1-2, the V gene TRBV7-9; no definite D call. V lost 2 bases and J 6 bases, leaving 7 bases between the germline ends. This CDR3 comprises 12 residues. CDR1 SEHNR and CDR2 FQNEAQ come from the germline V gene (reference sequence).

V is TRBV19 and J is TRBJ1-5, with D unclear. Germline values: CDR1 LNHDA, CDR2 SQIVND (reference sequence). V was pared by 7 bases and J by 2 bases, with 15 bases between. The CDR3 runs 15 residues. The CDR3 nucleotides are TGTGCCAGTACCTTACGGGATACCGGCAATCAGCCCCAGCATTTT. This codes for CASTLRDTGNQPQHF.

V is TRBV29-1 and J is TRBJ1-3; the match to TRBD1 covers 11 bases. V lost 6 bases to trimming and J lost 4 bases; unmatched junction nucleotides: 11. The CDR3 runs 16 residues. Germline-derived CDR1 and CDR2 are SQVTM and ANQGSEA. CDR3 protein: CSVLDRGRFSGNTIYF. In nucleotides, the CDR3 is TGCAGCGTATTGGACAGGGGGCGTTTTTCGGGAAACACCATATATTTT.

This chain joins TRBV5-1 and TRBJ2-7; 8 positions agree with TRBD2. This CDR3 spans 14 amino acids. Per germline, CDR1 SGHRS and CDR2 YFSETQ. The junction had 1 base not matched to a gene; V was cut back by 0 bases and J by 2 bases. CDR3 bases: TGCGCCAGCAGCTTGGAACTAGCGGCCTACGAGCAGTACTTC. Translation: CASSLELAAYEQYF.

The V call is TRBV28, the J call TRBJ1-2, with 11 bases identical to TRBD1. Trimming removed 6 bases from V and 4 bases from J; junction bases left unmatched: 13. The CDR3 covers 17 residues. Germline V lookup: CDR1 MDHEN, CDR2 SYDVKM. The CDR3 spells CASSRPPGQGVLYGYTF. As DNA, the CDR3 is TGTGCCAGCAGCCGACCCCCGGGACAGGGGGTTCTCTATGGCTACACCTTC.

This clone is a singleton in its sample. The V call is TRBV4-3, the J call TRBJ1-2; D may be TRBD1 (5 bases). The V gene lost 0 bases and the J gene lost 4 bases, with 18 bases spanning the gap. The CDR3 extends over 17 amino acids. From germline, CDR1 is LGHNA and CDR2 YSLEER. Here the CDR3 DNA reads TGCGCCAGCAGCCAAGATTCGCGGTGGGACTCCCTCTATGGCTACACCTTC. This sequence encodes CASSQDSRWDSLYGYTF.

The chain couples TRBV28 to TRBJ1-2; maybe TRBD1 (5 bases). Per germline, CDR1 MDHEN and CDR2 SYDVKM. CDR3 length: 13 residues. V was trimmed by 8 bases and J by 5 bases, leaving 15 bases between them. CDR3 DNA sequence: TGTGCCAGCTCGGTCCCAGGGCGGTATGGCTACACCTTC. It is translated as CASSVPGRYGYTF.